These 6 T cell receptor beta chains came from one sample sequenced in a study of technical replicates of blood from a handful of donors (dated by TCRdb to 2015 to 2018). Preparation of the library involved the immunoSEQ multiplex PCR assay. What TCRdb holds here is the immuneACCESS table cut down to in-frame rearrangements. Part of the clones is not present; checked against another copy, under half of the missing clones reflect an unresolved V gene, and the others are unexplained. The table for this sample lists roughly 80,000 clones; less than 95% of them were counted only once. Together, the top ten hold more than 0.35% of the sample. The sequencing sample was made of T cells isolated from PBMCs. The receptors shown here come from a human donor in good health.

The rearrangement links TRBV27 to TRBJ1-2; 7 positions match TRBD1. V lost 5 bases to trimming and J lost 7 bases; unmatched junction nucleotides: 13. This CDR3 has 15 residues. Germline assignment: CDR1 MNHEY and CDR2 SMNVEV (reference sequence). For the CDR3, the DNA is TGTGCCAGCAGTACCTCAAGACAGGGATCATTTGGCTACACCTTC. Encoded protein: CASSTSRQGSFGYTF.

The chain links TRBV27 to TRBJ1-2; the match to TRBD1 covers 7 bases. J lost 0 bases, V lost 6 bases, and 7 bases had no gene match. The CDR3 extends over 15 amino acids. Per germline, CDR1 MNHEY and CDR2 SMNVEV (reference sequence). CDR3 DNA sequence: TGTGCCAGCAGCCAGACAGGGTGGACTAACTATGGCTACACCTTC. This sequence encodes CASSQTGWTNYGYTF.

The chain couples TRBV5-6 to TRBJ1-5; D might be TRBD1 (6 bases). Trimming took off 4 bases at V and 7 bases at J, with 18 bases between the two ends. CDR1 is SGHDT, CDR2 YYEEEE, per germline. The CDR3 is 15 residues long. The CDR3 loop is CASSTLGGTVQPQHF. The DNA for the CDR3 is TGTGCCAGCAGCACCTTAGGGGGAACGGTGCAGCCCCAGCATTTT.

The chain couples TRBV7-6 to TRBJ2-7; TRBD1 might be the D (6 bases). The germline gives CDR1 SGHVS, CDR2 FNYEAQ. V dropped 1 base and J dropped 2 bases, with 12 bases sitting between them. The CDR3 length is 15 residues. CDR3 protein: CASSLEAGDTYEQYF. In nucleotides, the CDR3 is TGTGCCAGCAGCTTAGAGGCAGGGGACACCTACGAGCAGTACTTC.

The genes are TRBV7-8 and TRBJ1-1; D is uncertain. The length of the CDR3 is 14 residues. V lost 1 base, J lost 6 bases, and 12 bases lay in between. Germline lookup yields CDR1 SGHVS and CDR2 FQNEAQ. Written as DNA, the CDR3 is TGTGCCAGCAGCTTAGTATCCCCGGGGTCTGAAGCTTTCTTT. It translates to CASSLVSPGSEAFF.

The chain links TRBV11-2 to TRBJ2-1; 9 nucleotides align to TRBD1. CDR1 SGHAT and CDR2 FQNNGV come from the germline V gene. The CDR3 is 13 residues long. V was clipped by 5 bases and J by 10 bases; unmatched bases: 6. In nucleotides, the CDR3 is TGTGCCAGCAGCCCGACTACAGGGGGCGAGCAGTTCTTC. Its protein is CASSPTTGGEQFF.